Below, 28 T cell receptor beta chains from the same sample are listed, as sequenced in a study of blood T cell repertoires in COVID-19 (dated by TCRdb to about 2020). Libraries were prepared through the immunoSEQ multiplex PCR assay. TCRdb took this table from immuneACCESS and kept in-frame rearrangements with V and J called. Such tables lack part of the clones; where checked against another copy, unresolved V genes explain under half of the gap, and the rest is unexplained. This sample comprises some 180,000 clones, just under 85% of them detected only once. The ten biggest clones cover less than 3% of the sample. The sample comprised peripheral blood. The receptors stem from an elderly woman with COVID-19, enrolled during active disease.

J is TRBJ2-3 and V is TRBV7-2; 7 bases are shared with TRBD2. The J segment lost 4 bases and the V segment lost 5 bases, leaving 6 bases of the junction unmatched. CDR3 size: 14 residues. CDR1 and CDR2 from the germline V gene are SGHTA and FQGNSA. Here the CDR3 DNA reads TGTGCCAGCAGCGAAAGACTAGCATCAGATACGCAGTATTTT. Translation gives CASSERLASDTQYF.

CDR3 DNA: TGCAGTGCTAGTGGCGATGATTCACCCCTCCACTTT. Encoded protein: CSASGDDSPLHF. The chain combines TRBV20-1 with TRBJ1-6, with D hard to call. The CDR3 spans 12 residues. CDR1 DFQATT and CDR2 SNEGSKA come from the germline V gene (reference sequence). V lost 3 bases and J lost 8, with 8 bases in between.

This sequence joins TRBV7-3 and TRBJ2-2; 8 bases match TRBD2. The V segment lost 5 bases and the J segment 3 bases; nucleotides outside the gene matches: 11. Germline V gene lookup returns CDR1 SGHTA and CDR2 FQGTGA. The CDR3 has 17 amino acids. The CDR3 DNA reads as TGTGCCAGCAGCCCATCCGGGGGGGGGCCTCACACCGGGGAGCTGTTTTTT. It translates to CASSPSGGGPHTGELFF.

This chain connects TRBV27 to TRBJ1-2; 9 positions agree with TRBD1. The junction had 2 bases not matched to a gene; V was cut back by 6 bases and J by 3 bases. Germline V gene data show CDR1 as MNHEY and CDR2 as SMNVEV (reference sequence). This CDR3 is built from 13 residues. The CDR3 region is CASRRTGDYGYTF. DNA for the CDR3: TGTGCCAGCAGGCGGACAGGGGACTATGGCTACACCTTC.

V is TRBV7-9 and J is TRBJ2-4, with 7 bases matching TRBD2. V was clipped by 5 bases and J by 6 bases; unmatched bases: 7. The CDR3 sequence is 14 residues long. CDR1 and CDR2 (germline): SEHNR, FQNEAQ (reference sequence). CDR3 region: CASSPSPGGNIQYF. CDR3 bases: TGTGCCAGCAGCCCTAGCCCGGGAGGAAACATTCAGTACTTC.

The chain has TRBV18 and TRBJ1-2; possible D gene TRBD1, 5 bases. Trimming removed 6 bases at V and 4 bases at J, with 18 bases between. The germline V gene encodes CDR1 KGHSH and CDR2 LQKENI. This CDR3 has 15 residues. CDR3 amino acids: CASSPSGGDGYGYTF. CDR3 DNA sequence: TGTGCCAGCTCTCCGTCTGGGGGGGACGGCTATGGCTACACCTTC. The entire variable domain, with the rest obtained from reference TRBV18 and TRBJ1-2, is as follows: NAGVMQNPRHLVRRRGQEARLRCSPMKGHSHVYWYRQLPEEGLKFMVYLQKENIIDESGMPKERFSAEFPKEGPSILRIQQVVRGDSAAYFCASSPSGGDGYGYTFGSGTRLTVV.

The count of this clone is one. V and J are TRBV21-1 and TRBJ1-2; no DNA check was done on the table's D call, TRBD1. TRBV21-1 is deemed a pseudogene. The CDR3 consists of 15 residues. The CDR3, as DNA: TGTGCCAGCAGCAAAGGCCGACAGACGAACTATGGCTACACCTTC. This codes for CASSKGRQTNYGYTF.

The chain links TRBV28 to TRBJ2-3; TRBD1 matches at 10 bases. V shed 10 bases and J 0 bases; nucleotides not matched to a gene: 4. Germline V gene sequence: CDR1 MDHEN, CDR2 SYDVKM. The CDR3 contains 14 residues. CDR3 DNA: TGTGCCATAGACAGGGGGCTAAGCACAGATACGCAGTATTTT. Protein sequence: CAIDRGLSTDTQYF. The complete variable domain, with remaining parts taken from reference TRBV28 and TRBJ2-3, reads DVKVTQSSRYLVKRTGEKVFLECVQDMDHENMFWYRQDPGLGLRLIYFSYDVKMKEKGDIPEGYSVSREKKERFSLILESASTNQTSMYLCAIDRGLSTDTQYFGPGTRLTVL.

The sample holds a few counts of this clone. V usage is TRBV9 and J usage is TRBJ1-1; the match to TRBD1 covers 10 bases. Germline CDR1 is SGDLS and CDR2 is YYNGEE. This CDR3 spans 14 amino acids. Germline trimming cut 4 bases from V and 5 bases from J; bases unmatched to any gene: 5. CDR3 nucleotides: TGTGCCAGCAGCCCGGACAGGGGGTGGACTGAAGCTTTCTTT. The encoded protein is CASSPDRGWTEAFF.

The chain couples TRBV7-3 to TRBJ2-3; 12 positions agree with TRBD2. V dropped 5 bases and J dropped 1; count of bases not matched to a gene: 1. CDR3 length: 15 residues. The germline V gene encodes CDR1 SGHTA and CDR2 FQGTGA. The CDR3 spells CASSRTSGGTDTQYF. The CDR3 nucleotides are TGTGCCAGCAGCAGGACTAGCGGGGGCACAGATACGCAGTATTTT.

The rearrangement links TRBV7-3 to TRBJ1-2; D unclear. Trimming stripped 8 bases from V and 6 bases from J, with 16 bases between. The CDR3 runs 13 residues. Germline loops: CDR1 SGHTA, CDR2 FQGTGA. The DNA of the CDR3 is TGTGCCAGCCGCCAGGCGACTACGGATGGCTACACCTTC. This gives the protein CASRQATTDGYTF.

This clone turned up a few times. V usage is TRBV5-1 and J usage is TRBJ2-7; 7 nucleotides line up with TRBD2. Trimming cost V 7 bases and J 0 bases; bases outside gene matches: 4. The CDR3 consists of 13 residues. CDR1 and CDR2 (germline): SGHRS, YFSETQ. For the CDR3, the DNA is TGCGCCAGCCGGGGGGACTCCTCCTACGAGCAGTACTTC. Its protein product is CASRGDSSYEQYF.

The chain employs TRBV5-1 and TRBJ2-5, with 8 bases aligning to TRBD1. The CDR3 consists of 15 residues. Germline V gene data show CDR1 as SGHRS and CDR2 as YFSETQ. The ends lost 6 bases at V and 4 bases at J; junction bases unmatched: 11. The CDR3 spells CASNEAGGLGETQYF. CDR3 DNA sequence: TGCGCCAGCAACGAAGCAGGGGGCTTGGGAGAGACCCAGTACTTC.

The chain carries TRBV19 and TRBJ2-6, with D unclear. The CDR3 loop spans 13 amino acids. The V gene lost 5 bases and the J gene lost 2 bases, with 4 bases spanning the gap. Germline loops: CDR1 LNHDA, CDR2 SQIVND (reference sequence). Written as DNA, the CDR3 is TGTGCCAGTAGTTTAACTGGGGCCAACGTCCTGACTTTC. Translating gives CASSLTGANVLTF.

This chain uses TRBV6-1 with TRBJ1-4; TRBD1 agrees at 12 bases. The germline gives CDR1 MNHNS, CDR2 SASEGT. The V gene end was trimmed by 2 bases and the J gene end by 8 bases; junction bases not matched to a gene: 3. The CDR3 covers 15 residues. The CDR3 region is CASSERDRGPEKLFF. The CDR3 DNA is TGTGCCAGCAGTGAACGGGACAGGGGGCCGGAAAAACTGTTTTTT.

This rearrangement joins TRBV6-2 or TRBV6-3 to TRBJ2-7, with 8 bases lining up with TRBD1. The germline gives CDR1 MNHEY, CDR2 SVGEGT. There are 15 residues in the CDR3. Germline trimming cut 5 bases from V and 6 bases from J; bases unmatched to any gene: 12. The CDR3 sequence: CASSDPSGGFFEQYF. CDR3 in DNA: TGTGCCAGCAGTGACCCCTCAGGGGGCTTTTTCGAGCAGTACTTC.

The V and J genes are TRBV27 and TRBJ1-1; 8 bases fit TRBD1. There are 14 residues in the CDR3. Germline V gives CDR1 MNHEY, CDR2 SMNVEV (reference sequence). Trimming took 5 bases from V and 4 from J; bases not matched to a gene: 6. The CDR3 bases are TGTGCCAGCAGTCCCCTAACAGGGGGCACTGAAGCTTTCTTT. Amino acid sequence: CASSPLTGGTEAFF.

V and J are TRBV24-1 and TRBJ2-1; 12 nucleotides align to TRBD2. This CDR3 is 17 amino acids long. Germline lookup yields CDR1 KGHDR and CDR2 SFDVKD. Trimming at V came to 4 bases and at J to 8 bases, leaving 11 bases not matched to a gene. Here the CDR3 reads CATSESSGRALSHEQFF. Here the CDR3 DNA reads TGTGCCACCAGTGAGTCTAGCGGGAGGGCCCTCTCCCATGAGCAGTTCTTC.

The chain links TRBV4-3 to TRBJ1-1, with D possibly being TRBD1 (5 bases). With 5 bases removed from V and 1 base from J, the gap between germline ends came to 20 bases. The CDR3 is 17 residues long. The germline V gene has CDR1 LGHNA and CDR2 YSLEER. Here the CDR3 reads CASSARWEGPRNTEAFF. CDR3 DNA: TGCGCCAGCAGCGCCAGATGGGAGGGGCCGAGGAACACTGAAGCTTTCTTT.

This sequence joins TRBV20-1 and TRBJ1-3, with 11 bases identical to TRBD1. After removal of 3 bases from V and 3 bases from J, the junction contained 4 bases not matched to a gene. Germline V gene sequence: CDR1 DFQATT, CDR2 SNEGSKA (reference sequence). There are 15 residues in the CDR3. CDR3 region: CSASLDRGLGNTIYF. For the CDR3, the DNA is TGCAGTGCTAGTTTGGACAGGGGGCTTGGAAACACCATATATTTT.

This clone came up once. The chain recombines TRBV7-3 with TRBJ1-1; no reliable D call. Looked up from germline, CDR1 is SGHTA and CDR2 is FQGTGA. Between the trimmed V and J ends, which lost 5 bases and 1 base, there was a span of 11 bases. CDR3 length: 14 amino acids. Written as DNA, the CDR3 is TGTGCCAGCAGCCGATCGGGAGGGAACACTGAAGCTTTCTTT. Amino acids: CASSRSGGNTEAFF.

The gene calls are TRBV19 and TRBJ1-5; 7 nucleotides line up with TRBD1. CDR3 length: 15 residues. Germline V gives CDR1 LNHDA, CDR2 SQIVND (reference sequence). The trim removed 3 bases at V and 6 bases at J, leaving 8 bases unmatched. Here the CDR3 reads CASSIPTGVTQPQHF. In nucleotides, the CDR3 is TGTGCCAGTAGTATCCCCACAGGGGTGACTCAGCCCCAGCATTTT.

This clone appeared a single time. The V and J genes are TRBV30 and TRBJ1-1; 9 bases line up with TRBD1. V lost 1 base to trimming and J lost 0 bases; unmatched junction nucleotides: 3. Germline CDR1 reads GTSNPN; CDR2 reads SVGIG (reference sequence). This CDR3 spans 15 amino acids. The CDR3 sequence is CAWSGQGGMNTEAFF. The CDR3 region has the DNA TGTGCCTGGAGTGGACAGGGGGGAATGAACACTGAAGCTTTCTTT.

CDR3 sequence reads: CASSLALSRQFF. The CDR3 region has the DNA TGTGCCAGCAGCTTAGCCTTATCCCGGCAGTTCTTC. V usage is TRBV7-9 and J usage is TRBJ2-1; D ambiguous. Germline assignment: CDR1 SEHNR and CDR2 FQNEAQ (reference sequence). Trimming stripped 0 bases from V and 12 bases from J, with 9 bases between. The CDR3 covers 12 residues.

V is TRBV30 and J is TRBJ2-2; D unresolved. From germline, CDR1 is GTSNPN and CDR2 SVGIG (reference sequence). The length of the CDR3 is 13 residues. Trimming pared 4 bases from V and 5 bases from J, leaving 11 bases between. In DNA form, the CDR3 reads TGTGCCTGGAAGCTCCAGGTGACCGGGGAGCTGTTTTTT. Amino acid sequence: CAWKLQVTGELFF.

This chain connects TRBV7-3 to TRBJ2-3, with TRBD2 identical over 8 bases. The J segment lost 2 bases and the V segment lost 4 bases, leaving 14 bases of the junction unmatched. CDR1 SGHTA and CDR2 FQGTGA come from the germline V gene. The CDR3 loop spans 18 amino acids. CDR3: CASSYKVGGRLITDTQYF. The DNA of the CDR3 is TGTGCCAGCAGCTACAAGGTGGGCGGGAGGCTAATCACAGATACGCAGTATTTT.

Written as DNA, the CDR3 is TGTGCCACCAGCAGCCTCCTAGCGGGAGCTTACAATGAGCAGTTCTTC. It is translated as CATSSLLAGAYNEQFF. The V call is TRBV15, the J call TRBJ2-1; TRBD2 aligns across 10 bases. The CDR3 is 16 amino acids. The J segment lost 4 bases and the V segment lost 3 bases, leaving 6 bases of the junction unmatched. The germline V gene has CDR1 LNHNV and CDR2 YYDKDF (reference sequence).

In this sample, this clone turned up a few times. The CDR3 DNA reads as TGTGCCTGGCCAGCTCTTGGGACTGTGTACTTC. It encodes CAWPALGTVYF. The chain carries TRBV30 and TRBJ2-7; the D gene is possibly TRBD2 (6 bases). From germline, CDR1 is GTSNPN and CDR2 SVGIG (reference sequence). V dropped 5 bases and J dropped 12 bases, with 17 bases sitting between them. The length of the CDR3 is 11 residues.